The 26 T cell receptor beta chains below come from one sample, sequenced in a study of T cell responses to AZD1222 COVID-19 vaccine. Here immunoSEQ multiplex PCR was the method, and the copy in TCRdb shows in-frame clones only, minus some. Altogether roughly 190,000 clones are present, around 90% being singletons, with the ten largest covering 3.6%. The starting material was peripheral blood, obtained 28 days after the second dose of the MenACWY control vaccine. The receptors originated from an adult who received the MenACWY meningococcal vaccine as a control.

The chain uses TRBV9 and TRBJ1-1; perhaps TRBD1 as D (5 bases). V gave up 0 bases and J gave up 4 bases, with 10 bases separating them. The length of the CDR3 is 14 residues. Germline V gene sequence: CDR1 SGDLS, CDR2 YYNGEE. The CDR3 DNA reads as TGTGCCAGCAGCGTAGTTGGGGGAGGCACTGAAGCTTTCTTT. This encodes CASSVVGGGTEAFF.

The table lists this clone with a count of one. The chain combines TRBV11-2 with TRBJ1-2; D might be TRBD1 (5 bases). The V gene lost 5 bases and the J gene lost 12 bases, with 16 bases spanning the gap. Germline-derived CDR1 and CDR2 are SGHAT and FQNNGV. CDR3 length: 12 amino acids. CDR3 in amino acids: CASSPGYDSNTF. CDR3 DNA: TGTGCCAGCAGCCCAGGGTACGACAGTAACACCTTC.

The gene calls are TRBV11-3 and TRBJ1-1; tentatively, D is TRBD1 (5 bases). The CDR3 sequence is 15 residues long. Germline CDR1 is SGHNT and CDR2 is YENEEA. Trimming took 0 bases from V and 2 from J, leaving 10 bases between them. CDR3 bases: TGTGCCAGCAGCTTAGACACAGGTTCAAACACTGAAGCTTTCTTT. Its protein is CASSLDTGSNTEAFF. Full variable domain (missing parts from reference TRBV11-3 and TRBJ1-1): EAGVVQSPRYKIIEKKQPVAFWCNPISGHNTLYWYLQNLGQGPELLIRYENEEAVDDSQLPKDRFSAERLKGVDSTLKIQPAELGDSAVYLCASSLDTGSNTEAFFGQGTRLTVV.

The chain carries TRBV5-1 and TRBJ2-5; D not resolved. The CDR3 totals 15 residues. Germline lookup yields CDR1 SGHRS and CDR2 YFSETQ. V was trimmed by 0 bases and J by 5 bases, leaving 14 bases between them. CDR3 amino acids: CASSLAATVWETQYF. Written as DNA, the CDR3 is TGCGCCAGCAGCTTGGCGGCTACCGTCTGGGAGACCCAGTACTTC. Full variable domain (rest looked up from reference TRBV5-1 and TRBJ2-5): KAGVTQTPRYLIKTRGQQVTLSCSPISGHRSVSWYQQTPGQGLQFLFEYFSETQRNKGNFPGRFSGRQFSNSRSEMNVSTLELGDSALYLCASSLAATVWETQYFGPGTRLLVL.

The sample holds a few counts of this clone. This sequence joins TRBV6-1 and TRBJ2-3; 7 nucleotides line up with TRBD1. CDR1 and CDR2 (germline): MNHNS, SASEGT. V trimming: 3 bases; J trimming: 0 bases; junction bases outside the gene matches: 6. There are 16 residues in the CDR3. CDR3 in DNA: TGTGCCAGCAGTGACCAGACAGGGCCTAGCACAGATACGCAGTATTTT. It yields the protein CASSDQTGPSTDTQYF.

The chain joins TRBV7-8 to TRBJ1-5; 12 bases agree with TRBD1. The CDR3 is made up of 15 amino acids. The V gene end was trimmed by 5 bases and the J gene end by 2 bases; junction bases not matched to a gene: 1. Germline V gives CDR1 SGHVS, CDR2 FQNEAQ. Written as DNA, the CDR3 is TGTGCCAGCAGCGGGACAGGGGGCCGCAATCAGCCCCAGCATTTT. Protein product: CASSGTGGRNQPQHF.

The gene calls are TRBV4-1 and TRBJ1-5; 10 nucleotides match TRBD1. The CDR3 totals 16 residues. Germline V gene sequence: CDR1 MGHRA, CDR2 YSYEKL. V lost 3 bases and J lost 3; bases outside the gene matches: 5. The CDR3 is CASSHPGTGVNQPQHF. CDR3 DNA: TGCGCCAGCAGCCACCCCGGGACAGGGGTCAATCAGCCCCAGCATTTT.

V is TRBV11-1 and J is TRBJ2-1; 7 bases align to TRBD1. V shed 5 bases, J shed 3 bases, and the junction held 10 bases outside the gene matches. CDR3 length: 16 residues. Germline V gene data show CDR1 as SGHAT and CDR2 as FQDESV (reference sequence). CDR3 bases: TGTGCCAGCAGCCCTAATACAGGGGTAAACTACAATGAGCAGTTCTTC. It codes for CASSPNTGVNYNEQFF.

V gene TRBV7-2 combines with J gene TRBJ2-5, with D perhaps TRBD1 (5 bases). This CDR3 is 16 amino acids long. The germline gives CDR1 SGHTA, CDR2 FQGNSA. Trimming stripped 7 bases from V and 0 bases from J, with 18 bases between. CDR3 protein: CASTLGQGLDQETQYF. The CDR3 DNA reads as TGTGCCAGCACCCTTGGGCAGGGCCTCGACCAAGAGACCCAGTACTTC.

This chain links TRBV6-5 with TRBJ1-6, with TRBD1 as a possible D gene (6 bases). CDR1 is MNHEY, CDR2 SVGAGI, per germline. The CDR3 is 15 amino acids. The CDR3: CARNRDPSVHSPLHF. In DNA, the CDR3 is TGTGCTAGGAACAGGGATCCGTCTGTTCATTCACCCCTCCACTTT.

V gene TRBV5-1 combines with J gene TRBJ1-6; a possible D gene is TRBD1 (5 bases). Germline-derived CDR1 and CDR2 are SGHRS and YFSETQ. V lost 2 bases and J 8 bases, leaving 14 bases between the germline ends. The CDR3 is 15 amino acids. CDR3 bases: TGCGCCAGCAGCTTAAACCAGGGAATTTATTCACCCCTCCACTTT. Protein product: CASSLNQGIYSPLHF.

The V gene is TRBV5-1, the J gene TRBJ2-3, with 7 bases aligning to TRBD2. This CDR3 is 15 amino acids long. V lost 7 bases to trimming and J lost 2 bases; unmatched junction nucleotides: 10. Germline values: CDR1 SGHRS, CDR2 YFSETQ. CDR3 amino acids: CASRQTGTTTDTQYF. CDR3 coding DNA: TGCGCCAGCCGCCAAACCGGGACTACCACAGATACGCAGTATTTT.

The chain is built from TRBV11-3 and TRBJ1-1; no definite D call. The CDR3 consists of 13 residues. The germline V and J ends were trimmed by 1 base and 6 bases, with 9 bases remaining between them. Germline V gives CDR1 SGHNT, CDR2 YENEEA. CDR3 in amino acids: CASSLVRSAEAFF. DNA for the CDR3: TGTGCCAGCAGCTTAGTTCGATCCGCTGAAGCTTTCTTT.

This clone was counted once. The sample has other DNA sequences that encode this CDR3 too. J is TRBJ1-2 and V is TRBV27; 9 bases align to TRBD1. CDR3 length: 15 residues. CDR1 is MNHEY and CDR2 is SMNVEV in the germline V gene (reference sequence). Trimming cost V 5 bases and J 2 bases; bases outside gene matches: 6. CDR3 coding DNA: TGTGCCAGCAGTCCCACGGGACAGGGCAACTATGGCTACACCTTC. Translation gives CASSPTGQGNYGYTF.

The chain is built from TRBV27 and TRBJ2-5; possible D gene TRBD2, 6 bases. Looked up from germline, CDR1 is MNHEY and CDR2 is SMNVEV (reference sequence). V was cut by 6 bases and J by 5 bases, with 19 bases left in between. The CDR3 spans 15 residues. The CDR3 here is CASSYLAPPLETQYF. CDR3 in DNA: TGTGCCAGCAGCTATCTAGCGCCTCCCCTGGAGACCCAGTACTTC.

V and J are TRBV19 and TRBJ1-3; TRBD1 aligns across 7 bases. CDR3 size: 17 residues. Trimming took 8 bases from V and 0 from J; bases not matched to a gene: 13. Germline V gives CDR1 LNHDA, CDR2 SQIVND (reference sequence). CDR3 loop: CASRPAGTVRSGNTIYF. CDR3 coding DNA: TGTGCCAGTCGACCAGCCGGGACAGTCCGCTCTGGAAACACCATATATTTT.

CDR3: CASSPNSNQPQHF. The CDR3 nucleotides are TGTGCCAGCTCACCTAACAGCAATCAGCCCCAGCATTTT. The V call is TRBV18, the J call TRBJ1-5; D is unresolved. Germline values: CDR1 KGHSH, CDR2 LQKENI. The CDR3 is 13 residues long. Trimming pared 3 bases from V and 1 base from J, leaving 4 bases between.

The CDR3 nucleotides are TGTGCCAGTAGTATAGGTGGAGCGGGAGGGGGCCCCGGGGAGCTGTTTTTT. The encoded protein is CASSIGGAGGGPGELFF. The chain couples TRBV19 to TRBJ2-2, with 10 bases identical to TRBD2. Trimming at V came to 1 base and at J to 6 bases, leaving 8 bases not matched to a gene. CDR3 length: 17 amino acids. Germline V gives CDR1 LNHDA, CDR2 SQIVND (reference sequence).

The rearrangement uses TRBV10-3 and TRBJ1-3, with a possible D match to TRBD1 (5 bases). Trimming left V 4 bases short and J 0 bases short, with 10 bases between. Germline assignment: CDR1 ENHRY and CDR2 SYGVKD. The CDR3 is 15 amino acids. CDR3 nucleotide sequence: TGTGCCATCAGTGTAGGGACGGCCTCTGGAAACACCATATATTTT. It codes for CAISVGTASGNTIYF.

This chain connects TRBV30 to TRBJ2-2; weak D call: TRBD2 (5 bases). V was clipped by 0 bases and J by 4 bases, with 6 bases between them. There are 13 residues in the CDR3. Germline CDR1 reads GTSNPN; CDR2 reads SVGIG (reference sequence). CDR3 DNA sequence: TGTGCCTGGAGTGTCGGGGTCACCGGGGAGCTGTTTTTT. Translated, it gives CAWSVGVTGELFF.

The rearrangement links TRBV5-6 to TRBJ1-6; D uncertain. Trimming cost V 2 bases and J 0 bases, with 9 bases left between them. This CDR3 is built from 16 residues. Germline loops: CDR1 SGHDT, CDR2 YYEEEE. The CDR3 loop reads CASSFYGGSYNSPLHF. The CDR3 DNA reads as TGTGCCAGCAGCTTTTATGGCGGCTCCTATAATTCACCCCTCCACTTT.

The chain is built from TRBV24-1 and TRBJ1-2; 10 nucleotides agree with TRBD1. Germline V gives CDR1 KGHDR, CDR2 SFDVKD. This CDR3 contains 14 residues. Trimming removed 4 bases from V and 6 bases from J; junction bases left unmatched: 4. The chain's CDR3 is CATSEPGTGDGYTF. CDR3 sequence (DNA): TGTGCCACCAGTGAGCCCGGGACAGGGGATGGCTACACCTTC.

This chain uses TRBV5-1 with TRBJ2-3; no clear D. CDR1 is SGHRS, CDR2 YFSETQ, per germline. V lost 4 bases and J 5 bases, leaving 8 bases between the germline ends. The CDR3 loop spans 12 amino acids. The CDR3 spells CASSPQGDTQYF. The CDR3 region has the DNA TGCGCCAGCAGCCCCCAAGGAGATACGCAGTATTTT.

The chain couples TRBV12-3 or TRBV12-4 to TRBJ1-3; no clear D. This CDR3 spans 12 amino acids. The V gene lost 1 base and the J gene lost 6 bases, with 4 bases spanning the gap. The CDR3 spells CASSLGLNTIYF. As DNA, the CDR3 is TGTGCCAGCAGTTTAGGACTAAACACCATATATTTT.

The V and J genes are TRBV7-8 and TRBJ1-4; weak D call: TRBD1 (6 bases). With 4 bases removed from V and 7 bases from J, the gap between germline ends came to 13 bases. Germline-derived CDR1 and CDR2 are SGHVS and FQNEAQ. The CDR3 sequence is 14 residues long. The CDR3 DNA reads TGTGCCAGCAGCTCCCAGGGGCGCTCTGAAAAACTGTTTTTT. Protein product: CASSSQGRSEKLFF.

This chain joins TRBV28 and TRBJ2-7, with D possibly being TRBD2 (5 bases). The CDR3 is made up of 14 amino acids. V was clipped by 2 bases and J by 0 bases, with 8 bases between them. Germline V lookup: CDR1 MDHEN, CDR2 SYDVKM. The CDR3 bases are TGTGCCAGCAGTTTACCTGGGAGCTCCTACGAGCAGTACTTC. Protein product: CASSLPGSSYEQYF.